This T cell receptor (beta chain) was sequenced for a study of T cell clones after liver transplantation. Looking at the study overall: Samples came pre-transplant, pre-randomization before withdrawal, and post-randomization after withdrawal ended.

Trimming cost V 3 bases and J 7 bases, with 16 bases left between them. The CDR3 runs 14 residues. Germline V lookup: CDR1 SGDLS, CDR2 YYNGEE. Sequenced by immunoSEQ multiplex PCR; TCRdb stores in-frame clones only, minus some. The profile shows about 78,000 clones, about 80% of them singletons. Only a few counts were recorded for this clone. Sequencing used CD4+ T cells from blood, obtained before liver transplant. This TCR derives from a human donor who received a liver transplant. The chain couples TRBV9 to TRBJ1-2; no reliable D call. The CDR3 DNA follows: TGTGCCAGCAGCGAGAGGCCCCGCCCGAGTGGCTACACCTTC. Amino acids: CASSERPRPSGYTF. The full variable domain, with the rest looked up from reference TRBV9 and TRBJ1-2, is DSGVTQTPKHLITATGQRVTLRCSPRSGDLSVYWYQQSLDQGLQFLIQYYNGEERAKGNILERFSAQQFPDLHSELNLSSLELGDSALYFCASSERPRPSGYTFGSGTRLTVV.